What follows describes a single T cell receptor beta chain. What it binds is not known. The junction does not match germline at one end; this may be a read error. The data derive from a study of tumor-infiltrating lymphocytes in primary liver carcinoma. Study-wide results and caveats: Blood had a significantly lower top-250-clone fraction than tumors did (p = 0.039). For tumor-adjacent and tumor-blood pairs, overlap was less than that seen for tumor region pairs. Merely about 7.5-25% of top clones occurred in all five tumor regions.

Each 20-30 mg portion of unsorted bulk tissue served as the source for co-extraction of RNA and DNA. Tumor samples uniformly had over 80% viable tumor cells. From around 0.5 ug of total RNA, TCR beta-specific cDNA was reverse-transcribed using a constant-region primer. Three nested multiplex PCR rounds, a slightly modified ARM-PCR method, built the TCR beta libraries. TCRdb ran MiXCR on the multiplex PCR reads and lists one entry per CDR3 protein. Of 100,000 or so distinct CDR3 sequences in the sample, roughly 80% were seen once. The specimen was liver tumor tissue from sampling region 3. Subset given: tumor region T3, left-lateral pole. The sequence derives from a man aged 35-49 years with primary liver carcinoma and hepatitis B virus infection.

The CDR3 reads CASSPSWSGNEQFF. The CDR3 bases are TGCGCCAGCAGCCCTAGCTGGAGTGGTAATGAGCAGTTCTTC. This rearrangement joins TRBV6-1 to TRBJ2-1; tentatively, D is TRBD2 (5 bases). CDR1 and CDR2 from the germline V gene are MNHNS and SASEGT. This CDR3 region has 14 residues.